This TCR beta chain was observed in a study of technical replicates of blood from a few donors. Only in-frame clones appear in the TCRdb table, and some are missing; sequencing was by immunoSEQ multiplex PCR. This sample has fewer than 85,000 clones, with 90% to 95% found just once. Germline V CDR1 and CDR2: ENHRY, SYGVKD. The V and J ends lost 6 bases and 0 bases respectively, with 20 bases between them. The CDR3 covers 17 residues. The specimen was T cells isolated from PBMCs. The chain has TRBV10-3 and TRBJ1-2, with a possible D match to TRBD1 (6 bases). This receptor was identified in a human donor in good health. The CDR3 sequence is CAIRALVVEGANYGYTF. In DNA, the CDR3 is TGTGCCATCAGAGCCCTAGTCGTTGAGGGGGCTAACTATGGCTACACCTTC.